These 5 T cell receptor beta chains came from one sample sequenced in a study of OX40 agonist ivuxolimab in advanced cancers. Produced via immunoSEQ multiplex PCR; TCRdb's table is partial and in-frame only. The table has tens of thousands of clones, roughly 82% seen once. The specimen comprised CD4+ or CD8+ T cells sorted from blood, sampled in a trial of the OX40 agonist ivuxolimab. The receptors originated from an adult with an advanced solid tumor such as melanoma, head and neck, liver or kidney cancer.

This chain joins TRBV30 and TRBJ2-1; D is perhaps TRBD2 (5 bases). With 0 bases removed from V and 5 bases from J, the gap between germline ends came to 8 bases. Germline V CDR1 and CDR2: GTSNPN, SVGIG (reference sequence). There are 13 residues in the CDR3. The DNA of the CDR3 is TGTGCCTGGAGTGTAGCCGGGGACAATGAGCAGTTCTTC. It is translated as CAWSVAGDNEQFF.

This rearrangement joins TRBV5-6 to TRBJ1-1, with D unresolved. The germline gives CDR1 SGHDT, CDR2 YYEEEE. V was cut by 2 bases and J by 5 bases, with 7 bases left in between. The CDR3 sequence is 12 residues long. The CDR3 sequence is CASSLGWTEAFF. The CDR3, as DNA: TGTGCCAGCAGCTTAGGGTGGACTGAAGCTTTCTTT.

The gene calls are TRBV11-3 and TRBJ2-1; maybe TRBD2 (6 bases). In germline, CDR1 is SGHNT, CDR2 YENEEA. The CDR3 loop spans 14 amino acids. Between the trimmed V and J ends, which lost 0 bases and 6 bases, there was a span of 9 bases. CDR3 sequence (DNA): TGTGCCAGCAGCTTAGAGGGGGGACGCAATGAGCAGTTCTTC. The encoded protein is CASSLEGGRNEQFF.

This rearrangement joins TRBV30 to TRBJ1-2; tentatively, D is TRBD1 (6 bases). This CDR3 is built from 12 residues. The V end lost 7 bases, the J end lost 9 bases, and 18 bases lay between the germline ends. Per germline, CDR1 GTSNPN and CDR2 SVGIG (reference sequence). CDR3 in amino acids: CASNSGTRRYTF. CDR3 nucleotide sequence: TGTGCCTCAAACTCCGGGACAAGGCGCTACACCTTC.

The chain joins TRBV2 to TRBJ2-5; no clear D. The V and J ends lost 8 bases and 1 base respectively, with 11 bases between them. The germline V gene has CDR1 SNHLY and CDR2 FYNNEI. The CDR3 runs to 13 residues. The CDR3 loop is CASDGTTQETQYF. CDR3 in DNA: TGTGCCAGCGACGGAACCACCCAAGAGACCCAGTACTTC.